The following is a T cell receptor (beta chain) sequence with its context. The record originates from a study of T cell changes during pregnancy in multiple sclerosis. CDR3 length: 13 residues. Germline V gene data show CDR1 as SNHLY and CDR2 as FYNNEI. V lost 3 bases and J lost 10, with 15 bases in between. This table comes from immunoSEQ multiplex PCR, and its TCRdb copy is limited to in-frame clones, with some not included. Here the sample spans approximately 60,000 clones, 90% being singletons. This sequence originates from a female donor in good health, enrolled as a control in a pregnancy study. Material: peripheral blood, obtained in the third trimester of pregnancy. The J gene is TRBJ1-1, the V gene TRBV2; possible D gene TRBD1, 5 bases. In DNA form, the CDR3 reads TGTGCCAGCAGTGATTTACAGATCGGGGGAGCTTTCTTT. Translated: CASSDLQIGGAFF.